This T cell receptor (beta chain) was identified in a study of vaccination effects on CD4 cells after COVID-19 (dated by TCRdb to between 2021 and 2022). Regarding the research as a whole: Post-vaccine samples across the study were collected a median of 72 days after the second dose, with a range of 14 to 241. SARS-CoV-2 spike-specific CD4+ TCR repertoires were compared before and after mRNA vaccination in COVID-19 convalescent patients and in infection-naive vaccine recipients. Altogether, around eleven COVID-19 convalescent patients and several SARS-CoV-2-naive healthy vaccine recipients made up the full study. Cultures from other donors in the study were sequenced with the Oncomine TCR Beta short-read assay on an Illumina iSeq 100. What the authors observed across the whole study: Among healthy vaccine recipients, nearly all vaccine-induced clones were SARS-CoV-2 mono-reactive, and only 1 of 255 was cross-reactive with common cold coronaviruses. Limitations of the study were the small number of convalescent patients and the absence of early post-infection timepoints. Marked clonal contraction was observed in both infection-induced and vaccine-induced clones at late post-vaccination timepoints, consistent with waning T cell responses.

Of note for this clone: The antigen it recognizes is unknown. The record has no base qualities; no much larger clone is one base away.

The germline V gene yields KGHSH for CDR1 and LQKENI for CDR2. V was cut back by 3 bases and J by 1 base, leaving a gap of 9 bases between them. The CDR3 runs 15 amino acids, cysteine and phenylalanine included. The retained sequence is limited to the CDR3, 45 bases, with the frame set at the first base. The receptor library was made with the immunoSEQ multiplex PCR assay. TCR beta CDR3 sequencing was performed on DNA from the cultured, isolated CD4+ T cells. The paper's data handling went like this. Non-productive TCR sequences were removed and reads were trimmed to the CDR3 region, keeping CDR3s of at least 7 amino acids. Antigen-specific clonotypes were identified with the MANAFEST web app by comparing expansion in peptide wells against reference cultures. To count as positive, a clone had to show expansion at FDR<0.05 compared with the reference and with all other wells, an odds ratio above 5, and a frequency above 0.1% in two replicate wells. Clonotypes significantly expanded in SARS-CoV-2 spike wells and in at least one common cold coronavirus spike condition were defined as cross-reactive. Levenshtein distance calculated with the stringdist R package was used to assess CDR3 similarity, and unrooted trees were constructed with ape in R 3.6.1. TCRdb took over this immuneACCESS table, retaining in-frame rearrangements with V and J assigned. Such tables are incomplete; in checked studies, under half of the missing clones stem from an unresolved V gene, and the remainder is unexplained. The DNA was the basis for D and trimming; V, J and clone size are from that table. In all, the sample holds tens of thousands of clones, and roughly 85% of those were seen once. Less than 7.5% of the sample belongs to the ten largest clones.

In the ViraFEST assay, PBMC were stimulated with viral peptide pools, and TCR sequencing was then used to find antigen-specific CD4+ T cell clonotypes based on their expansion. After around 11 days of culture, CD4+ T cells were isolated with the EasySep CD4+ T cell isolation kit. Two doses of either the BNT162b2 or the mRNA-1273 mRNA SARS-CoV-2 vaccine were administered to participants. Negative nucleocapsid antibody results before and after vaccination confirmed that the healthy vaccine recipients had no prior SARS-CoV-2 infection. Some 2.2 million PBMC per well were cultured in IMDM with about 4.5% human AB serum, 10 IU/ml IL-2 and gentamicin, plus 10 ug/ml peptides. On days 3 and 7, half of the culture medium was replaced with fresh IL-2-containing medium. Unless otherwise noted, each peptide stimulation condition was cultured in triplicate wells. Using Ficoll-Paque Plus gradient centrifugation, PBMC were separated from whole blood and then either used fresh or cryopreserved at -140C. The overlapping peptide pools covered the spike proteins of SARS-CoV-2 as well as those of the common cold coronaviruses HCoV-NL63, HCoV-OC43 and HCoV-229E. The QIAamp micro DNA kit was used to extract genomic DNA from the cultured CD4+ T cells.

The source was CD4+ T cells from PBMCs cultured with SARS-CoV-2 spike peptides, collected after COVID-19 vaccination. The cell subset or site label on this specimen signifies: SARS-CoV-2 spike overlapping peptide pool stimulation. The chain is assembled from TRBV18 and TRBJ2-2; a weak D assignment points to TRBD1 (5 bases agree). This clonotype was obtained from a human donor who received a COVID-19 vaccine. Some clones in this sample may be carry-over from other donors' samples. This receptor carries the CDR3 CASSPPDKNTGELFF. In nucleotides, the sequence is TGTGCCAGCTCACCCCCGGACAAGAACACCGGGGAGCTGTTTTTT.